This TCR beta chain was retrieved from a study of technical replicates of blood from a few donors listed by TCRdb under 2017. The trim is 3 bases for V and 11 bases for J, with a gap of 10 bases between the germline ends. Including the terminal cysteine and phenylalanine, the CDR3 comprises 11 residues. Of all the DNA, just the CDR3 is kept, 33 bases in frame from base 1. The germline V gene supplies CDR1 MGHRA and CDR2 YSYEKL. Library preparation employed the immunoSEQ multiplex PCR assay. Sourced from immuneACCESS, this table was stored by TCRdb with only in-frame sequences that have V and J called. A share of the clones is absent; for the studies checked, an unresolved V gene accounts for under half, and the remainder has no known explanation. The sample contains approximately 90,000 clones, 95% of them found a single time. The ten top clones hold about 0.26% of the sample. Details on this clone: This clone's antigen is unknown. Qualities for individual bases were not recorded, and no much larger clone is one base off.

This receptor chain uses TRBV4-1 and TRBJ1-1, with an unclear D gene assignment. Material: T cells isolated from PBMCs. This sequence originates from a human donor in good health. The encoded CDR3 is CASSQSLKAFF. The DNA is as follows: TGCGCCAGCAGCCAGTCTCTAAAGGCTTTCTTT.